This T cell receptor beta chain was retrieved from a study of shared clonotypes between healthy human individuals. Those who donated were healthy HIV-negative adults, with no recent acute infections or vaccinations reported. Memory CD4+ cells were the fraction left after CD45RA+ naive selection. Repertoires were generated with immunoSEQ multiplex PCR, while TCRdb's copy carries only in-frame clones and drops some. The sample carries about 1.5 million clones, approximately 98% recorded once. On this clone: Its antigen remains unidentified.

Between the trimmed V and J ends, which lost 3 bases and 4 bases, there was a span of 13 bases. Per the germline V gene, CDR1 is MDHEN and CDR2 is SYDVKM. The length of the CDR3 is 14 residues. General study findings and limits: Genetic and exposure-history diversity was limited by the small donor number.

The specimen was naive CD4+ T cells sorted from blood. Subset here: CD45RA+ positively selected. This receptor was obtained from a man under 40 in good health. The chain combines TRBV28 with TRBJ2-7; no clear D gene. The CDR3 nucleotides are TGTGCCAGCAGTTTTGTAGTCGGTGCTTACGAGCAGTACTTC. Translated: CASSFVVGAYEQYF.